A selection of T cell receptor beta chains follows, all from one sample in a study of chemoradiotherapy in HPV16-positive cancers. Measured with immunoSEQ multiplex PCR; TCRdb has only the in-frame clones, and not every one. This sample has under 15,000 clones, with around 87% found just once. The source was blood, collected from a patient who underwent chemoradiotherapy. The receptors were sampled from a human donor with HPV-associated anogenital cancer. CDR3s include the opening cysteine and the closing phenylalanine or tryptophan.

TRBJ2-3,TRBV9,CASNQQPGLGSDTQYF
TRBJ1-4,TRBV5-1,CASSPGQGAEKLFF
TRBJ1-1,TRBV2,CASSDSGNTEAFF
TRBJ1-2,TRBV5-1,CASSLRVGGDYGYTF
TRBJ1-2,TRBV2,CASSDRGERSGYTF
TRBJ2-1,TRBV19,CASSTTSGGADEQFF
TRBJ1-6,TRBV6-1,CASSEKSNSPLHF
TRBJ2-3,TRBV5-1,CASATPKNGGDTQYF
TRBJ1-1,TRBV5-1,CASSWDGSEAFF
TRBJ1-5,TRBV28,CASSGDSQQPQHF
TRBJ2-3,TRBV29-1,CSVGHGTGASTDTQYF
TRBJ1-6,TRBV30,CAWSAGGSYNSPLHF
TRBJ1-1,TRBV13,CASSLRPVGTEAFF
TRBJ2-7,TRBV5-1,CASSPRTYEQYF
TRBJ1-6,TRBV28,CASSGGAGLSSYNSPLHF
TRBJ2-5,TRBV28,CASSFPMTAQETQYF
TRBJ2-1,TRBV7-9,CASSLVEVDEQFF
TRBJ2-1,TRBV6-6,CASSESDYNEQFF
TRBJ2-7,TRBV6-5,CASSYGGQGFYEQYF
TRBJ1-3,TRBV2,CASSEVGPFTLYSGNTIYF
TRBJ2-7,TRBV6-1,CASSDTGNSYEQYF
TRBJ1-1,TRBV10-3,CAFKQERNTEAFF
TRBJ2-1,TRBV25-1,CASSVLKGQVTDEQFF
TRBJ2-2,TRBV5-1,CASSWTSAANTGELFF
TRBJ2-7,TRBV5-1,CASSPYTGTGVPREQYF
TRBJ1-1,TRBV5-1,CASSLEAGSGNTEAFF
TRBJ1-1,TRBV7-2,CASSLRLVYGNTEAFF
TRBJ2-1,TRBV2,CASSPQTGTSVEQFF
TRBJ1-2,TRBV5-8,CASSPDRVDGYTF
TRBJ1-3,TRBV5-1,CASSLFGGNSGNTIYF
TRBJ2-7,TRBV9,CASSSSWTSGAITYEQYF
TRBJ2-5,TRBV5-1,CASSLVSGGSRETQYF
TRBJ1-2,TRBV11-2,CASSLDGRGGGYTF
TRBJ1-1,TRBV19,CASSITFQVMNTEAFF
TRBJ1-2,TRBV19,CASSIERRVDGYTF
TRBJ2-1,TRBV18,CASSPSIGGTNNEQFF
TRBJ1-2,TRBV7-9,CASSVAGDVWSTLF
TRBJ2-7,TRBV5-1,CASQPQESSYEQYF
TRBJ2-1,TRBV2,CASSTPARQSSSYNEQFF
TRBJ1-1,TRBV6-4,CASSEVLGGEAFF
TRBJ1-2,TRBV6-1,CASSESARQGIYGYTF
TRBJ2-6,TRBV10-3,CAIKGGQGSGANVLTF
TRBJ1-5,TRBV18,CASSGQQGDQPQHF
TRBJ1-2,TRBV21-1,CASTTRGQWDPNYGYTF
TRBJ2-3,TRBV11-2,CASSSSGGANTQYF
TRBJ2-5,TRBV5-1,CASSAQNQETQYF
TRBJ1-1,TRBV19,CASKQPNRGRTEAFF
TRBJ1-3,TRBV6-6,CASTGTPSGNTIYF
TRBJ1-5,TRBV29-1,CSVADSNQPQHF
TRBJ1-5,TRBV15,CATSVDRGRNQPQHF
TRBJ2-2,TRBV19,CASTVGQGSTGELFF
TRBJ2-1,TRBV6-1,CASSEVGRIPYNEQFF
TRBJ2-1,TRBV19,CASSFVGQGYNEQFF
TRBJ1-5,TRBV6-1,CASLIKDRINQPQHF
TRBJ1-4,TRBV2,CASRAGTAASEKLFF
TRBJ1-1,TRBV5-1,CASSLVPYSEAFF